This T cell receptor beta chain originates from a study of blood T cells in healthy people across ages (dated by TCRdb to about 2015). Regarding the complete study: Template switching captured roughly one uniquely barcoded TCR beta cDNA molecule per two T cells in model experiments. To avoid experimental bias, donors of different ages were randomly spread across the sequencing lanes. Two additional independent replicas of 1 million unique cDNA reads from the same blood draw were analyzed for two donors (one aged 18 to 29 and one aged 80 or older). Four age groups were formed from the donors: young (average approximately 15 years), middle-aged (roughly 38), aged (about 62) and long-lived (about 75). Using deep sequencing normalized with unique cDNA molecular identifiers, the study measured how TCR beta repertoire diversity changes with age.

Unmatched junction bases come to 6, with V trimmed by 0 bases and J by 4 bases. From the cysteine up to the phenylalanine, the CDR3 has a length of 16 residues. The retained sequence is limited to the CDR3, 48 bases, with the frame set at the first base. From a lookup of the germline V gene, CDR1 and CDR2 are LGHNA and YNFKEQ. This clonotype was seen only once. What antigen it recognizes has not been identified. There are no base qualities to consult, and no much larger clone falls within one base. A lone read offers only weak evidence. The 39 donors, aged about 6 to 95 years, were systemically healthy Caucasian individuals from Russia. Around 10 milliliters of peripheral blood were collected from each donor into EDTA-treated Vacutainer tubes. Ficoll-Paque density-gradient centrifugation was used to isolate PBMCs, with at least 6 million per sample. Total RNA, at least 5 micrograms per sample, was extracted from PBMCs with Trizol reagent. For every donor, an aliquot of PBMCs went through flow cytometry to measure the percentages of naive CD45RAhigh/CD27high T cells.

General conclusions and limits of the study: There was a strong correlation between observed TCR beta diversity and the percentage of naive T cells measured by flow cytometry. Compared with the aged group, the long-lived group had more naive CD4+ T cells, fewer expanded clones and increased TCR diversity, suggesting age selection. Conclusive comparison of naive and antigen-experienced compartments was prevented by the profiling of bulk unsorted PBMCs. Because the CMV infection status of the donors was unknown, age-related changes in expanded clonotypes may potentially have been confounded. As age increased, observed TCR beta diversity per million T cells dropped in a roughly linear way, and a significant reduction was already evident by age 40. Estimates of total diversity based on one million sequenced T cells were considered lower bounds and underestimates.

To prepare the library, 5' RACE was applied. TCRdb shows the sequencer as Illumina HiSeq 2500. A second 7 to 11 cycle PCR used a sample-barcoded 5' primer and a J-beta primer mix. A template-switch 5' adaptor carrying 12 random nucleotides introduced a unique molecular identifier onto each TCR beta cDNA molecule. Each sample yielded at least 3 million CDR3-containing paired-end reads. All of the RNA was converted into first-strand cDNA using the Mint cDNA synthesis kit, with a TRBC-specific oligonucleotide serving as the primer. After uracil-DNA glycosylase treatment, a first 18-cycle PCR used universal primers M1SS and BC2_uni_R on all cDNA. Regarding the original processing steps: Normalization of each sample was performed by random selection of 1 million high-quality reads, each carrying a distinct molecular identifier. Instead of being binned into consensus sequences, reads with shared molecular identifiers were discarded. CDR3 identification, clonotype clustering and error correction used MiTCR with a Q25 quality threshold and the strictest error-elimination algorithm. Lower-bound total TCR beta diversity was estimated with a nonparametric unseen species model using Euler transformation. The public sequencing data were trimmed at Q25 with fastp and processed into clonotypes with MiXCR by TCRdb, which kept only in-frame beta chains. Duplicate CDR3 protein sequences are folded into a single record with the most common DNA and genes. TCRdb, not the original authors, processed these V and J calls. The sample records fewer than 950,000 distinct CDR3 sequences, about 36% of which are singletons. The ten largest account for under 15% of the sample.

The origin of this receptor is a man between 18 and 35 years old in good health. Sequences were obtained from blood. This receptor chain uses TRBV4-2 and TRBJ1-2; 9 nucleotides in the junction match TRBD1. The CDR3 protein sequence reads: CASSQDGTGHTYGYTF. The nucleotide sequence is TGTGCCAGCAGCCAAGACGGGACAGGGCACACCTATGGCTACACCTTC.